These 14 T cell receptor beta chains were sequenced from one sample in a study of T-cell memory formation after mild COVID-19. TCRdb itself ran the 5' RACE reads through MiXCR, one entry per CDR3 protein. The sample has approximately 50,000 distinct CDR3 sequences, roughly an eighth seen once. Sequencing was carried out using PBMCs or a T cell subset sorted from them (not recorded which). The origin of the receptors is a man aged 18 to 30 who had mild COVID-19 (a few samples of this study predate the infection). Cell type and time point are not known.

This clonotype was observed a handful of times. V usage is TRBV2 and J usage is TRBJ2-2, with 8 bases identical to TRBD1. Trimming cost V 6 bases and J 0 bases; bases outside gene matches: 3. Germline assignment: CDR1 SNHLY and CDR2 FYNNEI. This CDR3 spans 15 amino acids. In DNA, the CDR3 is TGTGCCAGCAGCAGGACAGGGACGAACACCGGGGAGCTGTTTTTT. Its translation is CASSRTGTNTGELFF. The full variable domain, with the rest looked up from reference TRBV2 and TRBJ2-2, is EPEVTQTPSHQVTQMGQEVILRCVPISNHLYFYWYRQILGQKVEFLVSFYNNEISEKSEIFDDQFSVERPDGSNFTLKIRSTKLEDSAMYFCASSRTGTNTGELFFGEGSRLTVL.

This clonotype was found a few times. The V and J genes are TRBV30 and TRBJ2-5, with D unresolved. Germline CDR1 reads GTSNPN; CDR2 reads SVGIG (reference sequence). V lost 0 bases to trimming and J lost 1 base, with 3 bases between them. The CDR3 contains 12 residues. The CDR3 DNA reads as TGTGCCTGGAGTGTAGTCCAAGAGACCCAGTACTTC. Protein product: CAWSVVQETQYF.

The rearrangement joins TRBV5-1 to TRBJ2-5; D tentatively reads TRBD1 or TRBD2 (6 bases each). Trimming shortened V by 4 bases and J by 4 bases, and 20 bases separated the two germline ends. This CDR3 comprises 16 residues. Germline V gene lookup returns CDR1 SGHRS and CDR2 YFSETQ. This CDR3 is CASSLGNEGGTETQYF. The CDR3 bases are TGCGCCAGCAGCCTTGGGAACGAGGGGGGCACAGAGACCCAGTACTTC.

The chain employs TRBV3-1 and TRBJ2-1, with 13 bases identical to TRBD2. CDR3 length: 16 residues. CDR1 LGHDT and CDR2 YNNKEL come from the germline V gene (reference sequence). J lost 3 bases, V lost 4 bases, and 3 bases had no gene match. CDR3: CASSPRTSGGYNEQFF. CDR3 in DNA: TGTGCCAGCAGCCCACGGACTAGCGGGGGCTACAATGAGCAGTTCTTC.

The chain employs TRBV19 and TRBJ2-5; D remains unclear. Trimming took 3 bases from V and 4 from J, leaving 9 bases between them. The CDR3 length is 13 residues. Germline CDR1 and CDR2: LNHDA and SQIVND (reference sequence). The CDR3 here is CASSIMERETQYF. CDR3 in DNA: TGTGCCAGTAGTATTATGGAGCGAGAGACCCAGTACTTC. The whole variable domain, remainder taken from reference TRBV19 and TRBJ2-5, is DGGITQSPKYLFRKEGQNVTLSCEQNLNHDAMYWYRQDPGQGLRLIYYSQIVNDFQKGDIAEGYSVSREKKESFPLTVTSAQKNPTAFYLCASSIMERETQYFGPGTRLLVL.

The genes are TRBV5-6 and TRBJ1-1; D gene unclear. Germline V gene data show CDR1 as SGHDT and CDR2 as YYEEEE. The CDR3 spans 16 residues. V lost 0 bases and J lost 1, with 13 bases in between. CDR3 protein: CASSLGIQAGNTEAFF. DNA for the CDR3: TGTGCCAGCAGCTTGGGCATCCAGGCAGGGAACACTGAAGCTTTCTTT.

This clonotype turned up a few times. The junction does not match germline at one end; this may be a read error. The V and J genes are TRBV7-7 and TRBJ2-5, with 10 bases fitting TRBD1. Germline V gene sequence: CDR1 SSHAT, CDR2 FNYEAQ (reference sequence). The CDR3 has 14 residues. Here the CDR3 reads CASSLWTGGETQYF. CDR3 bases: TGTGCTAGCAGCTTGTGGACAGGGGGAGAGACCCAGTACTTC.

In its sample, this clonotype was seen a few times. The genes are TRBV2 and TRBJ2-1; D may be TRBD2 (6 bases). Per the germline V gene, CDR1 is SNHLY and CDR2 is FYNNEI. The V and J ends lost 0 bases and 15 bases respectively, with 18 bases between them. The CDR3 sequence is 14 residues long. The CDR3: CASSEARELLAWFF. In DNA form, the CDR3 reads TGTGCCAGCAGTGAAGCGCGAGAGTTACTAGCCTGGTTCTTC.

This clonotype was observed many times. V usage is TRBV12-3 or TRBV12-4 and J usage is TRBJ2-4, with D hard to call. The CDR3 has 15 residues. Trimming removed 3 bases from V and 0 bases from J, with 9 bases in between. The CDR3 DNA follows: TGTGCCAGCAGTTTTGCTTTTTTAGCCAAAAACATTCAGTACTTC. It yields the protein CASSFAFLAKNIQYF.

The chain links TRBV11-2 to TRBJ1-4; no clear D. V shed 3 bases and J shed 3 bases, with 11 bases lying between them. Germline CDR1 and CDR2: SGHAT and FQNNGV. This CDR3 is 15 amino acids long. In DNA, the CDR3 is TGTGCCAGCAGCTTGCAGGTTGGGGCTAATGAAAAACTGTTTTTT. It yields the protein CASSLQVGANEKLFF.

The chain has TRBV25-1 and TRBJ1-1; D not resolved. Trimming stripped 2 bases from V and 8 bases from J, with 9 bases between. The CDR3 totals 12 residues. Germline V CDR1 and CDR2: MGHDK, SYGVNS. The CDR3 reads CASSERSREAFF. As DNA, the CDR3 is TGTGCCAGCAGTGAAAGAAGTCGGGAAGCTTTCTTT.

V and J are TRBV30 and TRBJ1-2; unclear D gene. The CDR3 contains 12 residues. Looked up from germline, CDR1 is GTSNPN and CDR2 is SVGIG (reference sequence). Trimming took off 0 bases at V and 4 bases at J, with 6 bases between the two ends. In nucleotides, the CDR3 is TGTGCCTGGAGTGTTGGACTCTATGGCTACACCTTC. This gives the protein CAWSVGLYGYTF. Full variable domain (outside the CDR3, taken from reference TRBV30 and TRBJ1-2): SQTIHQWPATLVQPVGSPLSLECTVEGTSNPNLYWYRQAAGRGLQLLFYSVGIGQISSEVPQNLSASRPQDRQFILSSKKLLLSDSGFYLCAWSVGLYGYTFGSGTRLTVV.

This clonotype was seen ten or more times. This sequence joins TRBV5-1 and TRBJ2-1; maybe TRBD1 (6 bases). Trimming removed 3 bases at V and 3 bases at J, with 10 bases between. This CDR3 has 14 residues. Germline V gene data show CDR1 as SGHRS and CDR2 as YFSETQ. Here the CDR3 DNA reads TGCGCCAGCAGCTCCCAGGGGAACTACAATGAGCAGTTCTTC. Encoded protein: CASSSQGNYNEQFF. The whole variable domain, remainder taken from reference TRBV5-1 and TRBJ2-1, is KAGVTQTPRYLIKTRGQQVTLSCSPISGHRSVSWYQQTPGQGLQFLFEYFSETQRNKGNFPGRFSGRQFSNSRSEMNVSTLELGDSALYLCASSSQGNYNEQFFGPGTRLTVL.

This clonotype was seen ten or more times. The rearrangement links TRBV20-1 to TRBJ1-3; D ambiguous. V lost 5 bases and J lost 4, with 9 bases in between. Germline loops: CDR1 DFQATT, CDR2 SNEGSKA (reference sequence). This CDR3 comprises 12 residues. CDR3 amino acids: CSAAGPGNTIYF. As DNA, the CDR3 is TGCAGTGCTGCTGGGCCCGGAAACACCATATATTTT.